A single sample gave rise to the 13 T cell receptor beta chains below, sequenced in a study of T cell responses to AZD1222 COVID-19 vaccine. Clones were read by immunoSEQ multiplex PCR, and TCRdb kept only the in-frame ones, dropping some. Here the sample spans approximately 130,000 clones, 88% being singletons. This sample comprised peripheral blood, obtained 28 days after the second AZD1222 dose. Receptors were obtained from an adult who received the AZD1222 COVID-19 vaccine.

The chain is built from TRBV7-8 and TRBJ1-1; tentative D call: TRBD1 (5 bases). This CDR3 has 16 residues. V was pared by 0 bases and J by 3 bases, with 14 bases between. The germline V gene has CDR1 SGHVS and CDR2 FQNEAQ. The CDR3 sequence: CASSLAAAGGYTEAFF. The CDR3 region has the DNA TGTGCCAGCAGCTTAGCGGCTGCGGGGGGGTACACTGAAGCTTTCTTT.

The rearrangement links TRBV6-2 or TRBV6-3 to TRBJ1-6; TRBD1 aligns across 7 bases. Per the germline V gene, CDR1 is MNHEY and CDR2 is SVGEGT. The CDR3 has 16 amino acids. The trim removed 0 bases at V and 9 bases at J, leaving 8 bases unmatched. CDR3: CASSYSGTAERSPLHF. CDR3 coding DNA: TGTGCCAGCAGTTACTCGGGGACAGCCGAACGTTCACCCCTCCACTTT.

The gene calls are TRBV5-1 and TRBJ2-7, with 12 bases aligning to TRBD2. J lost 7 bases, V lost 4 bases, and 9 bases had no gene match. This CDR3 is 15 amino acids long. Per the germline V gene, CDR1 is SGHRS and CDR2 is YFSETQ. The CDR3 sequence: CASSPTGLAGREQYF. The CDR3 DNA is TGCGCCAGCAGCCCGACAGGACTAGCGGGACGGGAGCAGTACTTC.

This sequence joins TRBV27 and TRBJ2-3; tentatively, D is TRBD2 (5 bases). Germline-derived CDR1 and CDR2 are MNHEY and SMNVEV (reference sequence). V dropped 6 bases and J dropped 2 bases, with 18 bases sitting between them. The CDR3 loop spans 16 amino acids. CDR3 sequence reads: CASSYGGRPDTDTQYF. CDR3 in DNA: TGTGCCAGCAGCTATGGCGGGCGTCCCGACACAGATACGCAGTATTTT.

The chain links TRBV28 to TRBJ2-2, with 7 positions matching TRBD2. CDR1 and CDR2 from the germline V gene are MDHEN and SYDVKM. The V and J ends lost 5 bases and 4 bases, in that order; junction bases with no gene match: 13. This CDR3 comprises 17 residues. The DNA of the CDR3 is TGTGCCAGCAGTCCCCAAAGAGGCGGGAGATCCACCGGGGAGCTGTTTTTT. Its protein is CASSPQRGGRSTGELFF.

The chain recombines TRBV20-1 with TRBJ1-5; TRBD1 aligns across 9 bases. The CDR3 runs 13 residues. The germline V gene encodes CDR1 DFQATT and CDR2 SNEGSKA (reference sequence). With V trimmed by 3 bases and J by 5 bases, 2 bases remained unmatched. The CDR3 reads CSASRQGDQPQHF. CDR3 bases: TGCAGTGCTAGTAGACAGGGGGATCAGCCCCAGCATTTT.

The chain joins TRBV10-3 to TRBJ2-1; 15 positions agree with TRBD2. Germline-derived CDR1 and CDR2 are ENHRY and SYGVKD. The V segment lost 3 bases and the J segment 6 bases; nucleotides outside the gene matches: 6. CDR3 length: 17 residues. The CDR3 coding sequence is TGTGCCATCAGTGAATGGAGGACTAGCGGGAGGGCCAATGAGCAGTTCTTC. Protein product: CAISEWRTSGRANEQFF.

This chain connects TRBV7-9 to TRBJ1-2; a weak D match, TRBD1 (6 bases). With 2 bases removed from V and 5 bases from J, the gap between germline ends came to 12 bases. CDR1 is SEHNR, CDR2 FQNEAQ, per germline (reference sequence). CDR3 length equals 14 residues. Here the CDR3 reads CASSLSGQPYGYTF. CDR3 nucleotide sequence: TGTGCCAGCAGCTTATCCGGACAGCCGTATGGCTACACCTTC.

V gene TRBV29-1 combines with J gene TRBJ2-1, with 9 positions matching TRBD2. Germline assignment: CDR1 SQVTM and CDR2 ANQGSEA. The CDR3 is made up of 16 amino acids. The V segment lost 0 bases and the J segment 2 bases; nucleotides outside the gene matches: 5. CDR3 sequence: CSVEDNASGTYNEQFF. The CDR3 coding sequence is TGCAGCGTTGAAGATAATGCTAGCGGGACCTACAATGAGCAGTTCTTC.

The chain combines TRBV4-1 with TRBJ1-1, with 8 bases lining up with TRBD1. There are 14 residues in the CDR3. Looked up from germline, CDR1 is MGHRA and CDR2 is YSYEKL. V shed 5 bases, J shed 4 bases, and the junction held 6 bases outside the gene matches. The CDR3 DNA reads TGCGCCAGCAGCGCTCAGGGGGCGAGCACTGAAGCTTTCTTT. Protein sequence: CASSAQGASTEAFF.

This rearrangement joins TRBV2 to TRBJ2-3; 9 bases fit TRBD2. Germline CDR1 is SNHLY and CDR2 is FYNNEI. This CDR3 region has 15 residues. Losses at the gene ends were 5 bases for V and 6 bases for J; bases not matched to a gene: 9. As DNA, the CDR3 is TGTGCCAGCAGTTATCGCGGGGGGGGGTTTGATACGCAGTATTTT. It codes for CASSYRGGGFDTQYF.

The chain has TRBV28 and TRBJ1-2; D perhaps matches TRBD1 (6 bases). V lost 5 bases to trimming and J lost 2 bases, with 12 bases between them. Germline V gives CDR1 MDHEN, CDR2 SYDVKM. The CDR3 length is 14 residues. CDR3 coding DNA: TGTGCCAGCAGTACCATGGGACACAACTATGGCTACACCTTC. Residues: CASSTMGHNYGYTF.

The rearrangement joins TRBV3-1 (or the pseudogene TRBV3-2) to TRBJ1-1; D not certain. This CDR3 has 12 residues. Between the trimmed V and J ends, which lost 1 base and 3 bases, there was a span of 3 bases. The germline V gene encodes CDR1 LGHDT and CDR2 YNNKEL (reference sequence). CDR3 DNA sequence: TGTGCCAGCAGCCAAGTGTACACTGAAGCTTTCTTT. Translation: CASSQVYTEAFF.